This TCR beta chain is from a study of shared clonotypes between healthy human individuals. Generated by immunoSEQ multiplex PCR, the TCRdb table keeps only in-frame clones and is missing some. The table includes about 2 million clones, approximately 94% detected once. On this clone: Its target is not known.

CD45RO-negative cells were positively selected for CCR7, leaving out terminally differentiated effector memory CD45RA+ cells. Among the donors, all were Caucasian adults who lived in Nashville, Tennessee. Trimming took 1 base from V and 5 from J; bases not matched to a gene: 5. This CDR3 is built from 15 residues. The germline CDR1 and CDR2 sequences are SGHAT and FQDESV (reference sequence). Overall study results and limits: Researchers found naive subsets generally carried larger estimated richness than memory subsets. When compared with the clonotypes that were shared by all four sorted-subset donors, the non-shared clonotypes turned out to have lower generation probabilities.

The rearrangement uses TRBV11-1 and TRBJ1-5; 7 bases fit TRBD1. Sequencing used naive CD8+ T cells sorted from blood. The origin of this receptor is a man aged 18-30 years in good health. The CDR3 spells CASSLGTGADQPQHF. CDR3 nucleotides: TGTGCCAGCAGCTTAGGTACAGGGGCCGATCAGCCCCAGCATTTT. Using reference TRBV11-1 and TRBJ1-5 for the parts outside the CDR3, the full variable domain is EAEVAQSPRYKITEKSQAVAFWCDPISGHATLYWYRQILGQGPELLVQFQDESVVDDSQLPKDRFSAERLKGVDSTLKIQPAELGDSAMYLCASSLGTGADQPQHFGDGTRLSIL.